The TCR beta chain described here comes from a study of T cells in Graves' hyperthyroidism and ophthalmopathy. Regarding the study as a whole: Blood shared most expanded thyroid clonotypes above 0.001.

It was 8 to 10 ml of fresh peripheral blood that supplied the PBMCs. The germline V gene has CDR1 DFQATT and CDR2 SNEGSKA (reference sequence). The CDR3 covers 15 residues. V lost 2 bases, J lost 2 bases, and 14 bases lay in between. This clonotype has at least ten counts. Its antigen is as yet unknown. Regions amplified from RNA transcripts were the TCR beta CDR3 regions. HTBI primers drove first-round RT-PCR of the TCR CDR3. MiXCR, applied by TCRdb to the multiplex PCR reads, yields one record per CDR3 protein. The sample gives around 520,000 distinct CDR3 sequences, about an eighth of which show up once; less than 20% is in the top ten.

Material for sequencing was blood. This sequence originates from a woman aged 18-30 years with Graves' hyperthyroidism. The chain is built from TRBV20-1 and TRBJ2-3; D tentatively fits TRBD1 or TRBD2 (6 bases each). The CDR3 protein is CSARRGEEITDTQYF. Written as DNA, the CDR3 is TGCAGTGCTAGAAGGGGGGAGGAGATCACAGATACGCAGTATTTT.